The rows below give T cell receptor beta chains drawn from one sample of a study of siplizumab effects on memory and regulatory T cells. Measured with immunoSEQ multiplex PCR; TCRdb has only the in-frame clones, and not every one. This table holds tens of thousands of clones, approximately 82% found once. The sequencing sample was made of memory CD4+ T cells sorted from blood. Receptor source: a human donor in good health. Both conserved end residues are part of each CDR3. Each record gives: CDR3 length, clone size, D gene, V gene, J gene, CDR3 DNA, CDR3 protein. A D gene is named only where the DNA matches it firmly. Size is stated for part of the rows, as once, few or many counts, or as a class when the clone is expanded.

>14|NA|TRBD2|TRBV30|TRBJ2-3
TGTGCCTGGAGACTAGCGGGTAGCACAGATACGCAGTATTTT
CAWRLAGSTDTQYF
>14|NA|TRBD1|TRBV5-1|TRBJ2-7
TGCGCCAGCAGGGCCGGGACAGGGTACTACGAGCAGTACTTC
CASRAGTGYYEQYF
>11|once|NA|TRBV6-6|TRBJ1-1
TGTGCCAGCAGAGGGACAAGTGAAGCTTTCTTT
CASRGTSEAFF
>14|NA|NA|TRBV11-2|TRBJ2-5
TGTGCCAGCAGCAATCCGGGGGCAAGAGAGACCCAGTACTTC
CASSNPGARETQYF
>15|NA|NA|TRBV4-2|TRBJ2-1
TGTGCCAGCAGCCAAGCCCGAGACGGGGCCAATGAGCAGTTCTTC
CASSQARDGANEQFF
>17|few|NA|TRBV9|TRBJ1-6
TGTGCCAGCAGCGTGGGGTCGATGGGTTCCTATAATTCACCCCTCCACTTT
CASSVGSMGSYNSPLHF
>17|NA|TRBD2|TRBV4-1|TRBJ2-7
TGCGCCAGCAGCCAAAGTAGGGCGGCTAGCGGGATCTACGAGCAGTACTTC
CASSQSRAASGIYEQYF
>14|NA|NA|TRBV10-3|TRBJ1-1
TGTGCCATCAGTGAAAAGGGGGAGGGCACTGAAGCTTTCTTT
CAISEKGEGTEAFF
>10|once|NA|TRBV6-4|TRBJ2-1
TGTGCCAGCCGCAACAATGAGCAGTTCTTC
CASRNNEQFF
>15|NA|NA|TRBV27|TRBJ2-7
TGTGCCAGCAGGTCCTCTGCAGGGGACTCCTACGAGCAGTACTTC
CASRSSAGDSYEQYF
>17|NA|NA|TRBV5-4|TRBJ1-1
TGTGCCAGCAGCTTGGCCGATACGGCGGGGTGGGGATCTGAAGCTTTCTTT
CASSLADTAGWGSEAFF
>13|once|NA|TRBV5-1|TRBJ2-3
TGCGCCAGCAGCTTGGATCAGGGGTATACGCAGTATTTT
CASSLDQGYTQYF
>16|NA|NA|TRBV19|TRBJ2-1
TGTGCCAGTAGTACCTCCGGGATGAGCTCCTACAATGAGCAGTTCTTC
CASSTSGMSSYNEQFF
>16|few|TRBD2|TRBV7-2|TRBJ2-7
TGTGCCAGCAGCTTACCCCCGGGACTAGCGGGGGACGAGCAGTACTTC
CASSLPPGLAGDEQYF
>13|NA|NA|TRBV6-5|TRBJ2-5
TGTGCCAGCAGACGCAGCGGGCCGGAGACCCAGTACTTC
CASRRSGPETQYF
>12|few|NA|TRBV5-1|TRBJ1-1
TGCGCCAGCAGCTACGGACTGCGTGAAGCTTTCTTT
CASSYGLREAFF
>16|NA|TRBD2|TRBV7-9|TRBJ2-1
TGTGCCAGCAGCGCACGGACTAGCGGGAGTTACAATGAGCAGTTCTTC
CASSARTSGSYNEQFF
>14|NA|NA|TRBV4-1|TRBJ2-2
TGCGCCAGCAGCCGACAGGCCGGTACCGGGGAGCTGTTTTTT
CASSRQAGTGELFF
>13|NA|NA|TRBV6-1|TRBJ1-1
TGTGCCAGCAGGTTCCGGGGAGGTACTGAAGCTTTCTTT
CASRFRGGTEAFF
>14|NA|NA|TRBV18|TRBJ1-2
TGTGCCAGCTCACAACCTCAGGGATTAAATGGCTACACCTTC
CASSQPQGLNGYTF
>15|NA|TRBD2|TRBV19|TRBJ2-7
TGTGCCAGTAGTTTATTTGGCGGGAGTTCTGCCGAGCAGTACTTC
CASSLFGGSSAEQYF
>14|few|TRBD2|TRBV19|TRBJ2-5
TGTGCCAGTAGTATTGATAGCGGGGGGAAGACCCAGTACTTC
CASSIDSGGKTQYF
>13|NA|TRBD2|TRBV5-1|TRBJ2-5
TGCGCCAGCAGGCCGGGGGGAGAAGAGACCCAGTACTTC
CASRPGGEETQYF
>12|NA|NA|TRBV2|TRBJ1-2
TGTGCCAGCAGTGAACAGGGAAATGGCTACACCTTC
CASSEQGNGYTF
>13|medium-sized|NA|TRBV15|TRBJ1-2
TGTGCCACGGAGACAGGAGGAGGCTATGGCTACACCTTC
CATETGGGYGYTF
>13|NA|NA|TRBV10-3|TRBJ1-2
TGTGCCATCAGTGAGTCGGGGCGCGATGGCTACACCTTC
CAISESGRDGYTF
>14|NA|NA|TRBV10-1|TRBJ2-2
TGCGCCAGCAGTGAGTTACAGACCACCGGGGAGCTGTTTTTT
CASSELQTTGELFF
>11|NA|NA|TRBV7-9|TRBJ2-7
TGTGCCAGCAGCCGGGACCCCCCGGAGTACTTC
CASSRDPPEYF
>15|NA|NA|TRBV27|TRBJ1-2
TGTGCCAGCAGCCCCGTAGGGGCACATAACTATGGCTACACCTTC
CASSPVGAHNYGYTF
>16|few|TRBD1|TRBV19|TRBJ1-4
TGTGCCAGTAGTAATACGGACAGGGTGACTAATGAAAAACTGTTTTTT
CASSNTDRVTNEKLFF
>12|NA|NA|TRBV9|TRBJ2-5
TGTGCCAGCAGCACTGGCTGGGAGACCCAGTACTTC
CASSTGWETQYF
>15|NA|NA|TRBV2|TRBJ2-2
TGTGCCAGCAGTGCCAGGGCGCGGAACACCGGGGAGCTGTTTTTT
CASSARARNTGELFF
>14|NA|NA|TRBV19|TRBJ2-5
TGTGCCAGTAGATCCGGACAGCCGGGGGAGACCCAGTACTTC
CASRSGQPGETQYF